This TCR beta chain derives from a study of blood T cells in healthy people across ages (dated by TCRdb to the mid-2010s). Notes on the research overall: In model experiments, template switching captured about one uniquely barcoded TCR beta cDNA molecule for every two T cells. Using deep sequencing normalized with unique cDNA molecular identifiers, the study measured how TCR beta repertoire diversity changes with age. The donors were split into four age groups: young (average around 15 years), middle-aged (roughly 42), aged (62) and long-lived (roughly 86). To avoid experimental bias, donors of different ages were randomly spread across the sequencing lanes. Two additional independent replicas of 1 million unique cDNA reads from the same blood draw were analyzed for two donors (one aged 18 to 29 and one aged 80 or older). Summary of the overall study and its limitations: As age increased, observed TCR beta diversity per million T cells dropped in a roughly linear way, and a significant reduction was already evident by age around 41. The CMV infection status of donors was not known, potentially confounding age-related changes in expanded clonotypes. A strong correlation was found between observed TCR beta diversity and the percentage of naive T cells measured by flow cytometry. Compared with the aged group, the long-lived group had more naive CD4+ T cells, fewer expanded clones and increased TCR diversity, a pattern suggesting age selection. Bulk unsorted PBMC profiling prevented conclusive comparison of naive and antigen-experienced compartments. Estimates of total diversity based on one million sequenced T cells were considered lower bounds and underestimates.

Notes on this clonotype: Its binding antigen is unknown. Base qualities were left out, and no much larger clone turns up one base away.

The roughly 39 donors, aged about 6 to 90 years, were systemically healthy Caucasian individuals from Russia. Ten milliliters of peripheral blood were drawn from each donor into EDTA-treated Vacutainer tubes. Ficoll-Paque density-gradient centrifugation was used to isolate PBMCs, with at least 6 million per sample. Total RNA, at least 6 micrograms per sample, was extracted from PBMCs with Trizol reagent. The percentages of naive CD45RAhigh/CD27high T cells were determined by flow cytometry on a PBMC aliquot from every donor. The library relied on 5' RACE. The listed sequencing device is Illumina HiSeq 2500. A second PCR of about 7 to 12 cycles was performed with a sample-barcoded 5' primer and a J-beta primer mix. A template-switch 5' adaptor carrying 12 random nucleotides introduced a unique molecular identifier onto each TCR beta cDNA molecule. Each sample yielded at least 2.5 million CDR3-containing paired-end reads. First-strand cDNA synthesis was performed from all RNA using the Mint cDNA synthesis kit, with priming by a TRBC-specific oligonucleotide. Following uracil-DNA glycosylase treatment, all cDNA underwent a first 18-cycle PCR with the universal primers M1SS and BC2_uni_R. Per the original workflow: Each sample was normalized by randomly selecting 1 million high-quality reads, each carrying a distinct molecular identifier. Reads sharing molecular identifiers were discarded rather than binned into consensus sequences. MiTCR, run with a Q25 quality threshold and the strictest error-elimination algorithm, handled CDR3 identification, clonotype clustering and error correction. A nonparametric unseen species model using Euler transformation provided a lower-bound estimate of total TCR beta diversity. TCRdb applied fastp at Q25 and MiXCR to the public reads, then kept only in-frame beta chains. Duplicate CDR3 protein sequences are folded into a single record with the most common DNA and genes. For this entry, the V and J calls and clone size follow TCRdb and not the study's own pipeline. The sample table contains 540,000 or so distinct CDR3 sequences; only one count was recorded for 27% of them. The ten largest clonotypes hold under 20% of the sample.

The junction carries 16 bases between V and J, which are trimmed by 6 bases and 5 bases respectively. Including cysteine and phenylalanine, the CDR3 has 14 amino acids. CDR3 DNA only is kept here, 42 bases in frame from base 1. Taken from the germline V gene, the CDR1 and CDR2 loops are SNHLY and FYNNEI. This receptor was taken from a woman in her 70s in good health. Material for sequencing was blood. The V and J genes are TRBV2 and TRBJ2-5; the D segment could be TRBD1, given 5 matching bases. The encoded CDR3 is CASSGQGNEETQYF. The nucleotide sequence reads TGTGCCAGCAGCGGGCAGGGAAATGAGGAGACCCAGTACTTC.